This TCR beta chain was identified in a study of blood T cell repertoires in COVID-19 (dated by TCRdb to 2019 to 2021). Describing the broader study: The collaborator samples originated in the United States, Italy and Spain and spanned the acute and convalescent phases of COVID-19. A de-identified subject ID, COVID-19 status, age in years and sex were almost always included in the sample metadata. The prospective study material was composed of cDNA or gDNA derived from T cells, B-cell-depleted T cells, or PBMCs. Samples came from the ongoing ImmuneRACE study (first 160 participants) plus 1,254 subjects from 6 global collaborators. Where available, HLA class I and class II types were taken from metadata supplied by the sample provider and were not determined by assay-based typing. Subjects who had been exposed to COVID-19, were actively infected with it, or had recovered from it provided the deeply sampled blood TCRbeta repertoires that made up the dataset. The repertoires were released in a freely available public database meant as a resource for research on the immune response to SARS-CoV-2.

Concerning this clone itself: It lacks a known antigen. The record has no base qualities; no much larger clone is one base away.

In Seattle, one collaborating source enrolled patients while the infection was active and tracked those patients longitudinally over the course of disease. The collaborating institutions used their own protocols to collect whole blood in K2EDTA tubes. Collaborator samples were shipped for TCRbeta analysis as frozen whole blood, isolated PBMCs, or DNA extracted from either sample type. What the research found in general, with its limitations: Clinical and demographic metadata were provided uncurated, with the amount varying by source and participant.

TCRbeta CDR3 regions were amplified from genomic DNA using the immunoSEQ Assay, a bias-controlled multiplex PCR. The authors' pipeline ran thus. Nucleated cell counts per sample were estimated from amplification of reference gene primers within the assay. Sequence reads were collapsed and filtered to measure the absolute abundance of every unique TCRbeta CDR3 rearrangement. For each sample, productive Simpson clonality was calculated as the square root of Simpson's diversity index across productive rearrangements. Not all clones reach the TCRdb copy of this immuneACCESS table, which keeps in-frame sequences only. Checked studies attribute under half of the gap to unresolved V genes and leave the rest unexplained. For V, J and clone size, that table is used; D and trimming come from the DNA. The sample table lists approximately 440,000 clones, 88% of them with a count of one. The ten largest clonotypes hold around 12% of the sample.

The CDR3 holds 15 amino acids from the cysteine to the phenylalanine. The only DNA kept is the CDR3, 45 bases in frame from the first base. V gives up 1 base and J gives up 0 bases, and the segment between their germline ends measures 7 bases. The germline V gene yields KGHSH for CDR1 and LQKENI for CDR2. Recombination connected TRBV18 to TRBJ1-5, and perhaps TRBD1 as D gene, on 5 matching bases. The receptor comes from a woman aged 45-65 years with COVID-19, enrolled during active disease. Material: peripheral blood. In nucleotides, the sequence is TGTGCCAGCTCACCACAGGGGAATAGCAATCAGCCCCAGCATTTT. Translated, this gives CASSPQGNSNQPQHF.